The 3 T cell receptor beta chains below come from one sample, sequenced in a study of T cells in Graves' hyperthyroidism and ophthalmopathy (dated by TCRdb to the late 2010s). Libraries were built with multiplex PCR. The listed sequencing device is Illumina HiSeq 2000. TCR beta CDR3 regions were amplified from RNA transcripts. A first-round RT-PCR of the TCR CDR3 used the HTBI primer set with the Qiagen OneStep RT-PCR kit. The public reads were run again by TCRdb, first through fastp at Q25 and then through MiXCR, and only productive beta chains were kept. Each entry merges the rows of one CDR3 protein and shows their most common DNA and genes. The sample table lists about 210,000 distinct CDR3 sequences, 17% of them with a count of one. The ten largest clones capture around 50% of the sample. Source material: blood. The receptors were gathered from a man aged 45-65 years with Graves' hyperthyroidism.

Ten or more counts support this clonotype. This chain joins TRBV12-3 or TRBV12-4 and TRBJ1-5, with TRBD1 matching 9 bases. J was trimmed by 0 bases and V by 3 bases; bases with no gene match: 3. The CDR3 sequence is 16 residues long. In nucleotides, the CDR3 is TGTGCCAGCAGTTTCGGGACAGGGAATAGCAATCAGCCCCAGCATTTT. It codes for CASSFGTGNSNQPQHF.

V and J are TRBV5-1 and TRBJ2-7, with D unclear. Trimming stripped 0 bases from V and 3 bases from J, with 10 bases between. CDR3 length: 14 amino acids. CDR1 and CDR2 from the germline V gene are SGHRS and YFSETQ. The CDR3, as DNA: TGCGCCAGCAGCTTGGTAGGGTCCCTCTACGAGCAGTACTTC. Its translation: CASSLVGSLYEQYF.

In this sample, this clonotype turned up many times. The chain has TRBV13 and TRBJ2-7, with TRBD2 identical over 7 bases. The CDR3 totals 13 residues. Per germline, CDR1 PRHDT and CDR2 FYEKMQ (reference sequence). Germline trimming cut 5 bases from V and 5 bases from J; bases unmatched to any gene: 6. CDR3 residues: CASSHGLGDEQYF. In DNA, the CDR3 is TGTGCCAGCAGCCATGGACTAGGGGACGAGCAGTACTTC.